A few counts support the clone carrying this T cell receptor (beta chain). The CDR3 has 18 residues. The V segment lost 3 bases and the J segment 5 bases; nucleotides outside the gene matches: 9. Germline values: CDR1 SGHVS, CDR2 FNYEAQ. These data are taken from a study of CD8+CD57+ T cells in acquired aplastic anemia. The overall study: Quantities of DNA derived from sorted CD4+ and CD8+ cells averaged around 3 ug.

Genomic DNA acted as the template from which TCR beta VDJ combination and CDR3 sequence profiling were carried out. One entry per CDR3 protein results from TCRdb running MiXCR on the reads. The sample holds about 170,000 distinct CDR3 sequences; approximately 40% are singletons and the top ten take 0.9% to 1.2%. The J gene is TRBJ2-3, the V gene TRBV7-6; 15 nucleotides line up with TRBD2. Sequencing was done on a sample of sorted CD4+, CD8+, or CD8+CD57+ T cells (not recorded which) from PBMCs. The TCR sequence derives from a human donor in good health. CDR3 region: CASSFGTSGRRRGDTQYF. The CDR3, as DNA: TGTGCCAGCAGCTTTGGGACTAGCGGGAGGCGGAGGGGAGATACGCAGTATTTT.